This TCR beta chain was profiled in a study of T cell changes during pregnancy in multiple sclerosis. This CDR3 spans 16 amino acids. V dropped 3 bases and J dropped 3; count of bases not matched to a gene: 8. Germline V gives CDR1 SGHTA, CDR2 FQGNSA. Profiled with immunoSEQ multiplex PCR; TCRdb holds only in-frame clones, not every one. Of around 33,000 clones listed, 70% to 90% are singletons. This sequence joins TRBV7-2 and TRBJ2-3; TRBD2 matches 8 bases. This clonotype originated in a female donor with multiple sclerosis, enrolled in a pregnancy study. The sample here was CD8+ T cells from peripheral blood mononuclear cells, taken in the third trimester of pregnancy. The DNA for the CDR3 is TGTGCCAGCAGCTTGGGGGGGAGACTAGCGACAGATACGCAGTATTTT. As protein: CASSLGGRLATDTQYF.